This section outlines one T cell receptor beta chain sequence together with its context. Its matching antigen is unknown. The data belong to a study of T cell responses to AZD1222 COVID-19 vaccine. Study-level results: Nearly half of the spike-specific TCRs reportedly recognize variant regions that carry no mutations. Regions 160-218 and 743-854 dominated among vaccine-associated CD4 TCRs spanning spike.

Repertoires were generated with immunoSEQ multiplex PCR, while TCRdb's copy carries only in-frame clones and drops some. The sample shows 90,000 to 110,000 clones, approximately 88% of them seen only once. Germline V CDR1 and CDR2: GTSNPN, SVGIG (reference sequence). This CDR3 is built from 18 residues. With V trimmed by 8 bases and J by 2 bases, 22 bases remained unmatched. The receptor's source is an adult in good health. The chain is built from TRBV30 and TRBJ1-2; 8 bases align to TRBD1. Sequencing used peripheral blood, obtained on day 0 of MenACWY control vaccination. The CDR3: CALYGERTGIYTNYGYTF. CDR3 DNA sequence: TGTGCCCTGTATGGGGAACGGACAGGGATATATACAAACTATGGCTACACCTTC.